The sequence of this T cell receptor beta chain was determined in a study of identical twins. The study's findings and limits: Interpretation of the results relied on cross-sectional statistical analysis and not on following the same donors. Out-of-frame TCR alpha sharing in monozygotic twins exceeded recombination model predictions.

On this clonotype itself: What it recognizes is unknown. The junction and the germline gene differ at one end; a read error may be behind it.

Germline CDR1 is LGHDT and CDR2 is YNNKEL (reference sequence). The CDR3 is made up of 17 amino acids. Template switching added a universal primer site; cDNA carried unique molecular identifiers. From the 5' RACE reads, TCRdb called clonotypes with MiXCR, one entry per CDR3 protein. The table has about 810,000 distinct CDR3 sequences, 12% seen once. This sample also belongs to another study, concerning yellow fever vaccine responses in identical twins.

The chain employs TRBV3-1 and TRBJ2-1, with 14 bases lining up with TRBD2. Sequencing was done on a sample of PBMCs. The clonotype originates from a woman aged 18-29 years in good health. CDR3 region: CTSSSGLAGGPYNEQFF. In DNA, the CDR3 is TGTACCAGCAGCTCCGGACTAGCGGGAGGCCCATACAATGAGCAGTTCTTC.